The rows below give T cell receptor beta chains drawn from one sample of a study of blood T cell repertoires in COVID-19. Using immunoSEQ multiplex PCR, the repertoire was profiled, and TCRdb retains in-frame clones only, with some absent. Among 200,000 to 250,000 clones listed, 84% were seen once. Sequencing was carried out using peripheral blood. These receptor sequences come from a woman older than 75 with active or convalescent COVID-19. CDR3s leave out the opening cysteine and the closing phenylalanine or tryptophan. Fields, in order: V gene, J gene, CDR3 protein.

v_gene: TRBV28; j_gene: TRBJ2-7; CDR3aa: ASTLTSGAYEQY
v_gene: TRBV28; j_gene: TRBJ1-1; CDR3aa: ASSSNRLNTEAF
v_gene: TRBV5-6; j_gene: TRBJ2-5; CDR3aa: ASSPRRTSGGETQY
v_gene: TRBV20-1; j_gene: TRBJ2-7; CDR3aa: SADRGYEQY
v_gene: TRBV18; j_gene: TRBJ1-3; CDR3aa: ASSPTGFSGNTIY
v_gene: TRBV9; j_gene: TRBJ1-6; CDR3aa: ASSTRTGPSPLH
v_gene: TRBV6-5; j_gene: TRBJ1-1; CDR3aa: ASSYTDSSRAF
v_gene: TRBV5-5; j_gene: TRBJ2-7; CDR3aa: ASSPPPGVDEQY
v_gene: TRBV19; j_gene: TRBJ1-5; CDR3aa: ASSIEEGRGFIAQH
v_gene: TRBV3-1/TRBV3-2; j_gene: TRBJ2-7; CDR3aa: ASSQALGGRRNEQY
v_gene: TRBV20-1; j_gene: TRBJ2-7; CDR3aa: SASALPGQGPRVYEQY
v_gene: TRBV6-1; j_gene: TRBJ1-2; CDR3aa: ASSEGLYGYT
v_gene: TRBV6-1; j_gene: TRBJ2-1; CDR3aa: ASSDRTGTGYGEQF
v_gene: TRBV5-4; j_gene: TRBJ2-1; CDR3aa: ASSLAGVTYEQF
v_gene: TRBV3-1/TRBV3-2; j_gene: TRBJ1-2; CDR3aa: ASSEAGGGNYGYT
v_gene: TRBV6-6; j_gene: TRBJ2-3; CDR3aa: ASTLLAGEYY
v_gene: TRBV7-9; j_gene: TRBJ2-7; CDR3aa: ASSLERGQGTYEQY
v_gene: TRBV19; j_gene: TRBJ2-1; CDR3aa: ASSFTSGQGSYNEQF
v_gene: TRBV19; j_gene: TRBJ1-4; CDR3aa: ASSAPTGFATNEKLF
v_gene: TRBV19; j_gene: TRBJ2-7; CDR3aa: ASSTAGTGDYEQY
v_gene: TRBV30; j_gene: TRBJ2-1; CDR3aa: AWTRGDYNEQF
v_gene: TRBV27; j_gene: TRBJ1-2; CDR3aa: ASSRVGQRGYGYT
v_gene: TRBV27; j_gene: TRBJ2-1; CDR3aa: ASSLTGPLRDNEQF
v_gene: TRBV7-9; j_gene: TRBJ2-7; CDR3aa: ASSPGVGGRSYEQY
v_gene: TRBV6-2/TRBV6-3; j_gene: TRBJ1-6; CDR3aa: ASSYRGYSYNSPLH
v_gene: TRBV19; j_gene: TRBJ1-2; CDR3aa: ASSIRTGVGGYT
v_gene: TRBV7-2; j_gene: TRBJ2-5; CDR3aa: ASSLGTGGGRPY
v_gene: TRBV5-1; j_gene: TRBJ1-1; CDR3aa: ASSFTGDMNTEAF
v_gene: TRBV6-5; j_gene: TRBJ2-2; CDR3aa: ASRRGAVNTGELF